Listed below are T cell receptor beta chains from one sample, sequenced in a study of T-cell memory formation after mild COVID-19. TCRdb ran MiXCR on the 5' RACE reads and lists one entry per CDR3 protein. This repertoire shows 400,000 to 500,000 distinct CDR3 sequences, around 20% found once; its top ten account for around 9.2%. The sequenced sample was PBMCs or a T cell subset sorted from them (not recorded which). These receptors were collected from an adult woman who had mild COVID-19 (a few samples of this study predate the infection). Cell type and time point are not known. Each CDR3 is given with its conserved first and last residue. Each record gives: V gene, J gene, CDR3 protein.

TRBV30,TRBJ2-3,CAWSPGNRDPPYF
TRBV5-4,TRBJ2-1,CASSLELAGGINEQFF
TRBV24-1,TRBJ2-7,CATSATSSYEQYF
TRBV15,TRBJ2-7,CATSRASGGYEQYF
TRBV6-6,TRBJ2-5,CASSYLARYGDHPQETQYF
TRBV7-9,TRBJ2-3,CASSFAGPSTDTQYF
TRBV20-1,TRBJ2-1,CSARALGDNEQFF
TRBV6-1,TRBJ1-2,CASSEAGWGYTF
TRBV5-1,TRBJ2-7,CASSPGSPYEQYF
TRBV3-1,TRBJ2-3,CASSTRDPQDTQYF
TRBV6-2/TRBV6-3,TRBJ2-7,CASSLIGGTGYEQYF
TRBV12-3/TRBV12-4,TRBJ2-5,CASSARSSWETQYF
TRBV27,TRBJ2-2,CASARSRSLKNTGELFF
TRBV2,TRBJ2-1,CASSEGAGVPYNEQFF
TRBV24-1,TRBJ1-1,CATRAGTGGHEAFF
TRBV5-1,TRBJ2-1,CASSLEGRGSTYNEQFF
TRBV5-5,TRBJ2-3,CASSGQVATDTQYF
TRBV21-1,TRBJ2-3,CASSRLSRALQYF
TRBV19,TRBJ2-7,CASSNRDRGSYEQYF
TRBV7-6,TRBJ2-3,CASSYRGSSTDTQYF
TRBV10-3,TRBJ1-2,CAISEQGTPLHGYTF
TRBV29-1,TRBJ1-2,CSGGGNGYGYTF
TRBV11-2,TRBJ1-2,CASSLERGAYGYTF
TRBV6-5,TRBJ1-2,CASRPTDPYGYTF
TRBV4-1,TRBJ1-2,CASSQVSDREGGYTF
TRBV15,TRBJ2-1,CATSSRSSSYNEQFF
TRBV19,TRBJ2-7,CASRRTGGPYEQYF
TRBV18,TRBJ2-4,CASFTPGNIQYF
TRBV7-9,TRBJ2-3,CASTPPDGSTDTQYF
TRBV20-1,TRBJ2-5,CSATSVDQETQYF
TRBV5-1,TRBJ2-5,CASSVTSGGKETQYF
TRBV11-2,TRBJ1-1,CASSPGTATEAFF
TRBV7-9,TRBJ2-5,CASSGTGREYQETQYF
TRBV10-3,TRBJ2-1,CAIRDPGLAHYADEQFF
TRBV5-1,TRBJ1-1,CASSLAPPGTEAFF
TRBV7-9,TRBJ2-1,CASSPTSGNYNEQFF
TRBV7-3,TRBJ2-1,CASSPRLAGSINEQFF
TRBV6-2/TRBV6-3,TRBJ1-1,CASSYLPGQVDTEAFF
TRBV5-1,TRBJ2-5,CASSLAGPLQETQYF
TRBV10-3,TRBJ2-7,CAISATGSAYEQYF